This T cell receptor (beta chain) was obtained from a study of T-cell memory formation after mild COVID-19. Remarks on this clonotype: Its antigen remains unidentified.

Notes on the study in general: Cross-reactive memory apparently joined, as some responding clones appeared in pre-infection memory.

A single record per CDR3 protein comes from TCRdb applying MiXCR to the 5' RACE reads. The repertoire includes around 180,000 distinct CDR3 sequences, 15% to 20% of them detected once, and roughly 3.9% sits in the top ten. This CDR3 spans 15 amino acids. From germline, CDR1 is WNHNN and CDR2 SYGVQD (reference sequence). The J segment lost 6 bases and the V segment lost 7 bases, leaving 9 bases of the junction unmatched. The sample was PBMCs or a T cell subset sorted from them (not recorded which). This receptor was taken from a man aged 18 to 30 who had mild COVID-19 (a few samples of this study predate the infection). Cell type and time point are not known. The gene calls are TRBV10-1 and TRBJ2-3; TRBD2 matches 11 bases. The CDR3 nucleotides are TGCGCCAGCACCGACGGAACTAGCGGGAGTGATACGCAGTATTTT. It encodes CASTDGTSGSDTQYF.